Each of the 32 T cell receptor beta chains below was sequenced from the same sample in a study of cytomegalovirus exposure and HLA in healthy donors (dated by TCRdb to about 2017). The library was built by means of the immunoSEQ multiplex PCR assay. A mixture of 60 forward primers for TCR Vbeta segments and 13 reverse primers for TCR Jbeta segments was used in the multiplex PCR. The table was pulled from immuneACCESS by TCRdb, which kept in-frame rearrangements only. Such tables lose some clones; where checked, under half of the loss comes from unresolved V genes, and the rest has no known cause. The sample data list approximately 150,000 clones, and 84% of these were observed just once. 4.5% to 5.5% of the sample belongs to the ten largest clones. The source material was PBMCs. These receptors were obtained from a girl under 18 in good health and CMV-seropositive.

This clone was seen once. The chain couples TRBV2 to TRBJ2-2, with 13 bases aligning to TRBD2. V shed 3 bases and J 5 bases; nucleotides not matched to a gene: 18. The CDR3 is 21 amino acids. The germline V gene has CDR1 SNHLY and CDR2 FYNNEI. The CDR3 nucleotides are TGTGCCAGCAGTGACCCCGTCCGGACTAGCGGGGGCTTTGGATGGACCGGGGAGCTGTTTTTT. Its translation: CASSDPVRTSGGFGWTGELFF. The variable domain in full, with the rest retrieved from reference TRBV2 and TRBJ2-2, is EPEVTQTPSHQVTQMGQEVILRCVPISNHLYFYWYRQILGQKVEFLVSFYNNEISEKSEIFDDQFSVERPDGSNFTLKIRSTKLEDSAMYFCASSDPVRTSGGFGWTGELFFGEGSRLTVL.

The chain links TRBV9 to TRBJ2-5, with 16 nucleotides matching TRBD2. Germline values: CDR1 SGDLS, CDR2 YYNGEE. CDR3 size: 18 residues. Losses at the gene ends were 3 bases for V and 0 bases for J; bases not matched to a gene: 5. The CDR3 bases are TGTGCCAGCAGCGGCGGGACTAGCGGGGGGGCGGACCAAGAGACCCAGTACTTC. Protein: CASSGGTSGGADQETQYF.

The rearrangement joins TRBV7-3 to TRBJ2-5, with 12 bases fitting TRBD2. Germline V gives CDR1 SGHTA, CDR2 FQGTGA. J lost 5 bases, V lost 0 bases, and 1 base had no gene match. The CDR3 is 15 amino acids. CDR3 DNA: TGTGCCAGCAGCTTAACGGGACTAGCGGGCGAGACCCAGTACTTC. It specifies CASSLTGLAGETQYF.

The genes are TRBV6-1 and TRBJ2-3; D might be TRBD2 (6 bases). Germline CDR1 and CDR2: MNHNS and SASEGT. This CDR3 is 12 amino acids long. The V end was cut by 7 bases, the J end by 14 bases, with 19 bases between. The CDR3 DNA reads TGTGCCAGCATGACCGGGACTTGGGTCGGGTATTTT. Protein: CASMTGTWVGYF.

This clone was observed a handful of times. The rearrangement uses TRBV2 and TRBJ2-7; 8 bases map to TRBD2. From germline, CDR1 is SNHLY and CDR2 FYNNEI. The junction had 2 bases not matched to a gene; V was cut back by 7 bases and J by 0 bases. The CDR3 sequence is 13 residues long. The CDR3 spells CASKRGSSYEQYF. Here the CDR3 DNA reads TGTGCCAGCAAGCGGGGGAGCTCCTACGAGCAGTACTTC.

CDR3 sequence: CAWSVGRGTGTQYF. DNA for the CDR3: TGTGCCTGGAGTGTTGGGCGCGGGACGGGTACGCAGTATTTT. The gene calls are TRBV30 and TRBJ2-3, with a possible D match to TRBD2 (6 bases). CDR1 is GTSNPN, CDR2 SVGIG, per germline (reference sequence). This CDR3 has 14 amino acids. Trimming removed 0 bases from V and 8 bases from J, with 15 bases in between.

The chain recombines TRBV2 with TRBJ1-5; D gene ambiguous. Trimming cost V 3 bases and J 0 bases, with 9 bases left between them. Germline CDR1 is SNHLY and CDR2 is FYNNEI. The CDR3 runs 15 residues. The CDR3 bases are TGTGCCAGCAGTGATGCGGGATATAGCAATCAGCCCCAGCATTTT. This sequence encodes CASSDAGYSNQPQHF.

The DNA for the CDR3 is TGTGCTAGTGGGGTCTCACTCGACAGGGGGGGTGGTCAGCCCCAGCATTTT. Amino acids: CASGVSLDRGGGQPQHF. The chain uses TRBV12-5 and TRBJ1-5; the match to TRBD1 covers 9 bases. This CDR3 spans 17 amino acids. Trimming at V came to 6 bases and at J to 6 bases, leaving 15 bases not matched to a gene. Germline V CDR1 and CDR2: LGHNT, FRNRAP.

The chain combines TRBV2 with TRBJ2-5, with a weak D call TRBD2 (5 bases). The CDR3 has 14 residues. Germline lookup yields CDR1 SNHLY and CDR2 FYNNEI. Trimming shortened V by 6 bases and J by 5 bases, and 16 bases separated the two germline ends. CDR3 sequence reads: CASSKAGRGETQYF. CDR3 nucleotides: TGTGCCAGCAGCAAAGCAGGTAGAGGGGAGACCCAGTACTTC.

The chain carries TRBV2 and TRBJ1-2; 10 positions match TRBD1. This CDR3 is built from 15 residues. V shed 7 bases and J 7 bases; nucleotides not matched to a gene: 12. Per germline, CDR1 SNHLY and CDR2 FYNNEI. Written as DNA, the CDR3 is TGTGCCAGCAATCCGCAGGGGACAGGGGCTGGTGGCTACACCTTC. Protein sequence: CASNPQGTGAGGYTF.

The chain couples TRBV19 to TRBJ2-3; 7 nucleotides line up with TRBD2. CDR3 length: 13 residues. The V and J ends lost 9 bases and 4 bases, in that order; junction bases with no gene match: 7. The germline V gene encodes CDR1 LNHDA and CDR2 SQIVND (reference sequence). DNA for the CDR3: TGTGCCAGCGATCGGGGGAGGGCAGATACGCAGTATTTT. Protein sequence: CASDRGRADTQYF.

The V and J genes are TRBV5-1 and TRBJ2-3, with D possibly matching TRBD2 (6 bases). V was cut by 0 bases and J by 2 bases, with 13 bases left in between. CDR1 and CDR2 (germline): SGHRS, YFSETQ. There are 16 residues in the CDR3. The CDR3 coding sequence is TGCGCCAGCAGCTTGGCCGCGGAGGGACCCACAGATACGCAGTATTTT. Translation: CASSLAAEGPTDTQYF.

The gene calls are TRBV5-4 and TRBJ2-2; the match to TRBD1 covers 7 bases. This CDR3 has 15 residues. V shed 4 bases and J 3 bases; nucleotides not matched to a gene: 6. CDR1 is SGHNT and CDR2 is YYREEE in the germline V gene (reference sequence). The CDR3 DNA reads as TGTGCCAGCAGCCAGGACAGGATAGACACCGGGGAGCTGTTTTTT. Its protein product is CASSQDRIDTGELFF.

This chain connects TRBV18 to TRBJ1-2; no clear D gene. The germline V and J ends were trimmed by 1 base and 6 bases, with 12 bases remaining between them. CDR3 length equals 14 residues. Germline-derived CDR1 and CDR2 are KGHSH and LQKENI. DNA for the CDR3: TGTGCCAGCTCACCACGGTCCAGGAATGATGGCTACACCTTC. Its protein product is CASSPRSRNDGYTF.

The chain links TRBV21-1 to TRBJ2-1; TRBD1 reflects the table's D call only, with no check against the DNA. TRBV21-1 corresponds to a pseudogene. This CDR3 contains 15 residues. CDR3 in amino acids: CASSLRQGFGNEQFF. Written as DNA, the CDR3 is TGTGCCAGCAGCCTGAGACAGGGTTTTGGCAATGAGCAGTTCTTC.

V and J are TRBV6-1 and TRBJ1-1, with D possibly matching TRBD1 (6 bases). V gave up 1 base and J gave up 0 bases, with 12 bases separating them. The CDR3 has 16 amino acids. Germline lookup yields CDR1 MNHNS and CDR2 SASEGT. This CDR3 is CASSEVPGALNTEAFF. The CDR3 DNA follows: TGTGCCAGCAGTGAAGTGCCAGGGGCCCTGAACACTGAAGCTTTCTTT.

In DNA form, the CDR3 reads TGTGCCAGCGGGGATAGGGGTTACGAGCAGTACTTC. Translated, it gives CASGDRGYEQYF. This chain uses TRBV6-5 with TRBJ2-7, with D possibly TRBD1 on 5 matching bases. CDR3 length: 12 residues. CDR1 and CDR2 from the germline V gene are MNHEY and SVGAGI. V lost 8 bases and J 4 bases, leaving 12 bases between the germline ends.

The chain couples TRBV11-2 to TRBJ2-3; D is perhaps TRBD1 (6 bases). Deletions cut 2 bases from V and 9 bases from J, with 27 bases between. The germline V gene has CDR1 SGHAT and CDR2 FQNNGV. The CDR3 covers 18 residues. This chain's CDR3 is CASSLNPPQAAWDKTQYF. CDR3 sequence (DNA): TGTGCCAGCAGCTTAAACCCCCCGCAGGCCGCCTGGGACAAGACGCAGTATTTT.

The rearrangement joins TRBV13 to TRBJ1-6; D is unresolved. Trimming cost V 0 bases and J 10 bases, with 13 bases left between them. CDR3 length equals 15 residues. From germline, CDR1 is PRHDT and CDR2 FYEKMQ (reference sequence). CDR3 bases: TGTGCCAGCAGCTTAGGGGGAGGGAGAGGGTCACCCCTCCACTTT. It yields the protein CASSLGGGRGSPLHF.

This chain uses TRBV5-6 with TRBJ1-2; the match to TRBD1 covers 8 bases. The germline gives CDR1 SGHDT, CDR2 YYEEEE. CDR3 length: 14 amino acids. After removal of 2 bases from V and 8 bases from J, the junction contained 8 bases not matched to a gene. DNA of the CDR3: TGTGCCAGCAGCTTCCCCGGACAGGGCCGCGGCTACACCTTC. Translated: CASSFPGQGRGYTF.

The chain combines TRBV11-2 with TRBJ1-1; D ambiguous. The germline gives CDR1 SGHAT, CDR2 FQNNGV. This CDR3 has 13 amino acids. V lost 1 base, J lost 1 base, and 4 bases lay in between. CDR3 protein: CASSLGKNTEAFF. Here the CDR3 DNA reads TGTGCCAGCAGCTTAGGTAAGAACACTGAAGCTTTCTTT.

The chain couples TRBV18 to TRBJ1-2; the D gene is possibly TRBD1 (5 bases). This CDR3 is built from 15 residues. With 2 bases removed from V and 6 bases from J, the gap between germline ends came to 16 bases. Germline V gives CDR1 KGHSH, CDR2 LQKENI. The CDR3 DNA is TGTGCCAGCTCACCAAAGACAGTATCGTTCGATGGCTACACCTTC. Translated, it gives CASSPKTVSFDGYTF.

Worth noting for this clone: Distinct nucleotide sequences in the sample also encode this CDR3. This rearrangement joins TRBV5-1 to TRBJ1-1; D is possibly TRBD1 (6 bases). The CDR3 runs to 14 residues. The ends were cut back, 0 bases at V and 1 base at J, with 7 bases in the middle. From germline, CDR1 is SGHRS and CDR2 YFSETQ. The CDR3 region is CASSLGTENTEAFF. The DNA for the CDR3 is TGCGCCAGCAGCTTGGGGACAGAGAACACTGAAGCTTTCTTT. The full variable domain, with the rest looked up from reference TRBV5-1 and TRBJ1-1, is KAGVTQTPRYLIKTRGQQVTLSCSPISGHRSVSWYQQTPGQGLQFLFEYFSETQRNKGNFPGRFSGRQFSNSRSEMNVSTLELGDSALYLCASSLGTENTEAFFGQGTRLTVV.

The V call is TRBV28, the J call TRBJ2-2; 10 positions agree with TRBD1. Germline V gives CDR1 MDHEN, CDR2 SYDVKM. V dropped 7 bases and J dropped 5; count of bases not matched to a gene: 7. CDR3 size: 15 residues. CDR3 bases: TGTGCCAGCACCACCTTGGACAGGGGGACCGGGGAGCTGTTTTTT. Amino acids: CASTTLDRGTGELFF.

CDR3: CASSPPASDEQYF. CDR3 nucleotides: TGTGCCAGCTCACCACCGGCATCCGACGAGCAGTACTTC. The gene calls are TRBV18 and TRBJ2-7; D unresolved. V dropped 0 bases and J dropped 5 bases, with 8 bases sitting between them. The CDR3 is made up of 13 amino acids. The V gene's germline CDR1 is KGHSH and CDR2 LQKENI.

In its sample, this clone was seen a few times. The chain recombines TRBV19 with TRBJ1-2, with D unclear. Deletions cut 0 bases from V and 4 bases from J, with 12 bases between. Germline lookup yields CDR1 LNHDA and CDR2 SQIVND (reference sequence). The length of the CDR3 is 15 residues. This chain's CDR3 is CASSIDRGSFYGYTF. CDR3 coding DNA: TGTGCCAGTAGTATAGATCGCGGCAGCTTCTATGGCTACACCTTC.

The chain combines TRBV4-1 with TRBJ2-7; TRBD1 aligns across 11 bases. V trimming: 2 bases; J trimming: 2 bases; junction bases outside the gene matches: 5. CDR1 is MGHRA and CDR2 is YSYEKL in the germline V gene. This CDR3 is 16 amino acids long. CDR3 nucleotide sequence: TGCGCCAGCAGCCAACTAACGGGACAGGGGGCCTACGAGCAGTACTTC. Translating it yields CASSQLTGQGAYEQYF.

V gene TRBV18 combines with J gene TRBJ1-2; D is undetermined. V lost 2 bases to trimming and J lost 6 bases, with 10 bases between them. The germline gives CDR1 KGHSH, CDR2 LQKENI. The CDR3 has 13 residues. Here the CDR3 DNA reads TGTGCCAGCTCACCAGACGGGGTAGATGGCTACACCTTC. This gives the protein CASSPDGVDGYTF.

The CDR3 here is CASSLEGRGPQETQYF. CDR3 DNA: TGTGCCAGCAGCTTAGAGGGCAGGGGGCCCCAAGAGACCCAGTACTTC. The chain joins TRBV13 to TRBJ2-5; TRBD1 aligns across 8 bases. Germline CDR1 PRHDT, CDR2 FYEKMQ (reference sequence). This CDR3 has 16 amino acids. V lost 1 base and J lost 1; bases outside the gene matches: 5.

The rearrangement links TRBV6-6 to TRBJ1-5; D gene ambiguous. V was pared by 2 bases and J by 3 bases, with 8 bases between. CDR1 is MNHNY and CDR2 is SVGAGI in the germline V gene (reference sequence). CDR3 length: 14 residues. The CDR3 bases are TGTGCCAGCAGTTACGGCGGGAACAATCAGCCCCAGCATTTT. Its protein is CASSYGGNNQPQHF.

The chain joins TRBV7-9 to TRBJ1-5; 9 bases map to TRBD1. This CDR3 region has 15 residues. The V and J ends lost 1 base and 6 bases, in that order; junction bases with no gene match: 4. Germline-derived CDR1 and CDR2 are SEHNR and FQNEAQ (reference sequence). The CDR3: CASSLEDRGGQPQHF. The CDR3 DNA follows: TGTGCCAGCAGCTTAGAGGACAGGGGAGGTCAGCCCCAGCATTTT.

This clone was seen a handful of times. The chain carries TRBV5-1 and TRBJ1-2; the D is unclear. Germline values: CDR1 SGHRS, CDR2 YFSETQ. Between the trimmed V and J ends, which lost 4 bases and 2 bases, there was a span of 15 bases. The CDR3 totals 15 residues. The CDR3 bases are TGCGCCAGCAGCCCGACAAGGCAAGGAAACTATGGCTACACCTTC. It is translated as CASSPTRQGNYGYTF.